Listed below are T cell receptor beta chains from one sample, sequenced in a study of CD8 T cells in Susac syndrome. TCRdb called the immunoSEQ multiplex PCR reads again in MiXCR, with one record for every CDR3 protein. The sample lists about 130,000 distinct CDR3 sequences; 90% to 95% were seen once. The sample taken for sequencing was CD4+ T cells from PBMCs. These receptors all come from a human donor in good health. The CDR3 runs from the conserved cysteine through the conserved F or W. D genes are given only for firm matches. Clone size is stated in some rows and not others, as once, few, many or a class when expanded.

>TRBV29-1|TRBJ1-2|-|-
CSVEALGFGYTF
TGCAGCGTTGAAGCGTTGGGGTTTGGCTACACCTTC
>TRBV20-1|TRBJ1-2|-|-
CSATRDGYGYTF
TGCAGTGCGACCCGGGACGGCTATGGCTACACCTTC
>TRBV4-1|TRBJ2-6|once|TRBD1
CASSQPGTGTNVLTF
TGCGCCAGCAGCCAACCCGGGACAGGCACCAACGTCCTGACTTTC
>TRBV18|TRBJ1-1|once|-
CASSPPTWQGLGVPEAFF
TGTGCCAGCTCACCACCGACGTGGCAGGGCCTCGGGGTGCCTGAAGCTTTCTTT
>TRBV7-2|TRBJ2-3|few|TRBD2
CASSSSGISTDTQYF
TGTGCCAGCAGCTCTAGCGGGATAAGCACAGATACGCAGTATTTT
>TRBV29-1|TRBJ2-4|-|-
CSVVTPDGIQYF
TGCAGCGTTGTAACTCCGGATGGCATTCAGTACTTC
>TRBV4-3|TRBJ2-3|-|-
CASHPGDSTDTQYF
TGCGCCAGCCACCCCGGGGACAGCACAGATACGCAGTATTTT
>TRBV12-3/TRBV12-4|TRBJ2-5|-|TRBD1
CASSLRTGGETQYF
TGTGCCAGCAGTTTACGGACAGGGGGAGAGACCCAGTACTTC
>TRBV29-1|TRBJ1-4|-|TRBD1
CSGYRGDTEKLFF
TGCAGCGGATACAGGGGCGATACTGAAAAACTGTTTTTT
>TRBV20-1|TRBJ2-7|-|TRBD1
CSASPTGGVQYF
TGCAGTGCTAGTCCAACAGGGGGCGTACAGTACTTC
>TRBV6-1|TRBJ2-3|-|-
CASNPPDSSTTDTQYF
TGTGCCAGCAATCCCCCCGACAGTTCCACCACAGATACGCAGTATTTT
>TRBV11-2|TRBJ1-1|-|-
CASSLIADTEAFF
TGTGCCAGCAGCTTAATCGCGGACACTGAAGCTTTCTTT
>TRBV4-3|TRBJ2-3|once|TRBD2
CASSQALQLAGSTDTQYF
TGCGCCAGCAGCCAAGCCCTTCAACTAGCGGGTAGCACAGATACGCAGTATTTT
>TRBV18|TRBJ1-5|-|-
CASSPKGGEQPQHF
TGTGCCAGCTCACCCAAGGGAGGGGAGCAGCCCCAGCATTTT
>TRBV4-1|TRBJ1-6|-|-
CASSPGQQSSYNSPLHF
TGCGCCAGCAGCCCTGGACAGCAAAGCTCCTATAATTCACCCCTCCACTTT
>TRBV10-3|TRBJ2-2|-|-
CAISGSTGELFF
TGTGCCATCAGTGGCAGTACCGGGGAGCTGTTTTTT
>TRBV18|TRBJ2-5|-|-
CASSPKGQTFQETQYF
TGTGCCAGCTCACCAAAAGGACAGACCTTCCAAGAGACCCAGTACTTC
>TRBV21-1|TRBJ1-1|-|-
CASSTHRIMNTEAFF
TGTGCCAGCAGCACCCACAGGATCATGAACACTGAAGCTTTCTTT
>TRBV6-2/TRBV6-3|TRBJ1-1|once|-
CASSYSPPNTEAFF
TGTGCCAGCAGTTACAGCCCACCGAACACTGAAGCTTTCTTT
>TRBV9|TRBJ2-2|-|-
CASSVAARQNTGELFF
TGTGCCAGCAGCGTAGCTGCGAGACAGAACACCGGGGAGCTGTTTTTT
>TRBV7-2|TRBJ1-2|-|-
CASRPQGTYGYTF
TGTGCCAGCAGGCCACAAGGCACGTATGGCTACACCTTC
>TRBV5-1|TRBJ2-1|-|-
CASSYPTEGTDSYNEQFF
TGCGCCAGCAGCTACCCGACAGAAGGGACTGACTCCTACAATGAGCAGTTCTTC
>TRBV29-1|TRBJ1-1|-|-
CSVGRQRNTEAFF
TGCAGCGTTGGGCGGCAGCGCAACACTGAAGCTTTCTTT
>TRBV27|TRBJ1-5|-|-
CASSGTENQPQHF
TGTGCCAGCAGCGGGACCGAGAATCAGCCCCAGCATTTT
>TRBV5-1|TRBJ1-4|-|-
CASRDRGGTNEKLFF
TGCGCCAGCAGGGATCGAGGCGGAACTAATGAAAAACTGTTTTTT